The 26 T cell receptor beta chains given below trace back to one sample, sequenced in a study of yellow fever vaccine responses in identical twins. TCRdb processed the RT-PCR reads anew with MiXCR; each CDR3 protein has one entry. Counted here are approximately 32,000 distinct CDR3 sequences, about 63% occurring once; the ten biggest clones make up 4.5%. The input for sequencing was T cells from blood (PBMCs), unsorted or a sorted subset (not recorded which), taken before or after yellow fever vaccination (not recorded which). These receptors all stem from a woman between 18 and 30 years old who received the yellow fever vaccine.

Concerning this clonotype itself: Relative to the germline gene, one junction end is altered; a read error may explain this. This sequence joins TRBV4-3 and TRBJ2-1; D is tentatively TRBD1 or TRBD2 (5 bases each). The CDR3 has 14 residues. Germline CDR1 is LGHNA and CDR2 is YSLEER. CDR3 bases: TGCGCCAGCAGCCATCCTGCGTGGGGGAATGGGCAGTTCTTC. Translating it yields CASSHPAWGNGQFF.

This chain connects TRBV28 to TRBJ2-4; 7 nucleotides line up with TRBD1. CDR1 and CDR2 from the germline V gene are MDHEN and SYDVKM. This CDR3 has 15 amino acids. Losses at the gene ends were 7 bases for V and 4 bases for J; bases not matched to a gene: 10. CDR3 sequence: CASTSGDSRKNIQYF. The CDR3 DNA reads TGTGCCAGCACCTCCGGGGACAGCCGAAAAAACATTCAGTACTTC.

The sample holds a few counts of this clonotype. The genes are TRBV7-9 and TRBJ2-3; 9 bases align to TRBD1. Per germline, CDR1 SEHNR and CDR2 FQNEAQ (reference sequence). V lost 5 bases and J lost 0; bases outside the gene matches: 3. CDR3 length: 15 amino acids. CDR3 nucleotide sequence: TGTGCCAGCAGCAATGACAGGGGGAGCACAGATACGCAGTATTTT. Its translation is CASSNDRGSTDTQYF.

The rearrangement uses TRBV24-1 and TRBJ2-3, with unresolved D. The V gene's germline CDR1 is KGHDR and CDR2 SFDVKD. The CDR3 has 14 amino acids. Trimming removed 5 bases from V and 2 bases from J, with 10 bases in between. The CDR3 DNA follows: TGTGCCACCAGTGTGGGAATTTCCACAGATACGCAGTATTTT. This codes for CATSVGISTDTQYF.

The genes are TRBV7-3 and TRBJ1-5, with D maybe TRBD1 (5 bases). Trimming took 2 bases from V and 7 from J, leaving 9 bases between them. Germline V gene data show CDR1 as SGHTA and CDR2 as FQGTGA. There are 13 residues in the CDR3. This CDR3 reads CASSLVQGQPQHF. The CDR3 DNA reads as TGTGCCAGCAGCTTAGTCCAGGGCCAGCCCCAGCATTTT.

The rearrangement joins TRBV11-1 to TRBJ2-1; 7 bases are shared with TRBD2. The junction had 6 bases not matched to a gene; V was cut back by 3 bases and J by 4 bases. This CDR3 comprises 15 residues. Germline-derived CDR1 and CDR2 are SGHAT and FQDESV (reference sequence). CDR3 sequence (DNA): TGTGCCAGCAGCTTTCCGGGGGGAAGATACAATGAGCAGTTCTTC. Protein product: CASSFPGGRYNEQFF.

The J gene is TRBJ1-1, the V gene TRBV7-8, with 9 bases that match TRBD1. Germline V gene lookup returns CDR1 SGHVS and CDR2 FQNEAQ. This CDR3 is 12 amino acids long. V shed 5 bases, J shed 11 bases, and the junction held 6 bases outside the gene matches. DNA for the CDR3: TGTGCCAGCAGCCCCCGGACAGGGGACGCTTTCTTT. Translated: CASSPRTGDAFF.

The rearrangement links TRBV28 to TRBJ2-1; 10 bases are a match to TRBD2. V lost 6 bases, J lost 6 bases, and 11 bases stayed unmatched. CDR3 length: 16 amino acids. CDR1 is MDHEN and CDR2 is SYDVKM in the germline V gene. In DNA, the CDR3 is TGTGCCAGCAGATCATCCGGGACTAGCGCCCTCAATGAGCAGTTCTTC. Translated: CASRSSGTSALNEQFF.

This chain links TRBV18 with TRBJ2-1; tentatively, D is TRBD1 or TRBD2 (5 bases each). V was clipped by 6 bases and J by 9 bases, with 9 bases between them. Looked up from germline, CDR1 is KGHSH and CDR2 is LQKENI. This CDR3 has 11 amino acids. CDR3 nucleotides: TGTGCCAGCTCGCCAGGGACTGAGCAGTTCTTC. Translated: CASSPGTEQFF.

This clonotype was seen a few times. The CDR3 region has the DNA TGTGCCAGCAGTTCGGGACAGAGCCCCACTGAAGCTTTCTTT. It specifies CASSSGQSPTEAFF. This sequence joins TRBV28 and TRBJ1-1, with 7 bases lining up with TRBD1. CDR1 MDHEN and CDR2 SYDVKM come from the germline V gene. The CDR3 consists of 14 residues. V lost 4 bases, J lost 4 bases, and 6 bases stayed unmatched.

The chain joins TRBV7-2 to TRBJ2-1, with 12 bases lining up with TRBD2. V shed 5 bases and J 6 bases; nucleotides not matched to a gene: 8. CDR1 is SGHTA and CDR2 is FQGNSA in the germline V gene. This CDR3 spans 16 amino acids. The CDR3 sequence: CASSVPGLAGFNEQFF. In DNA, the CDR3 is TGTGCCAGCAGCGTACCGGGACTAGCGGGTTTCAATGAGCAGTTCTTC.

J is TRBJ2-3 and V is TRBV29-1, with D possibly matching TRBD2 (6 bases). Trimming stripped 6 bases from V and 3 bases from J, with 16 bases between. Germline CDR1 SQVTM, CDR2 ANQGSEA. The CDR3 contains 14 residues. As DNA, the CDR3 is TGCAGCGTCGGAAAGGGGACTCGGACAGATACGCAGTATTTT. It encodes CSVGKGTRTDTQYF.

The CDR3 protein is CASSLGGTGLGQPQHF. CDR3 nucleotides: TGTGCCAGCAGTTTAGGAGGGACAGGTCTAGGTCAGCCCCAGCATTTT. V usage is TRBV12-3 or TRBV12-4 and J usage is TRBJ1-5, with 8 bases aligning to TRBD1. V shed 1 base and J 6 bases; nucleotides not matched to a gene: 8. This CDR3 spans 16 amino acids.

This clonotype was seen only a few times. The CDR3 DNA is TGTGCCAGCAGCTTAGGAGCCGGGACTAGTTACAATGAGCAGTTCTTC. Translating gives CASSLGAGTSYNEQFF. This chain links TRBV7-6 with TRBJ2-1; 8 bases are a match to TRBD2. This CDR3 comprises 16 residues. Germline V gene lookup returns CDR1 SGHVS and CDR2 FNYEAQ. V shed 1 base, J shed 4 bases, and the junction held 6 bases outside the gene matches.

V is TRBV2 and J is TRBJ1-4; no firm D call. Germline-derived CDR1 and CDR2 are SNHLY and FYNNEI. The germline V and J ends were trimmed by 0 bases and 7 bases, with 12 bases remaining between them. CDR3 length equals 15 residues. CDR3 coding DNA: TGTGCCAGCAGTGAAGCTGAGACGGTCTTTGAAAAACTGTTTTTT. It yields the protein CASSEAETVFEKLFF.

This chain joins TRBV27 and TRBJ1-4; tentative D call: TRBD1 (6 bases). Germline V lookup: CDR1 MNHEY, CDR2 SMNVEV (reference sequence). This CDR3 comprises 14 residues. Trimming cost V 10 bases and J 3 bases, with 15 bases left between them. CDR3 protein: CATSQGPSNEKLFF. The CDR3 nucleotides read TGTGCCACCTCACAGGGACCTTCTAATGAAAAACTGTTTTTT.

This sequence joins TRBV12-3 or TRBV12-4 and TRBJ1-5, with D possibly being TRBD1 (5 bases). The germline V and J ends were trimmed by 7 bases and 0 bases, with 7 bases remaining between them. The CDR3 has 13 amino acids. CDR3 amino acids: CASKTDSNQPQHF. The CDR3 bases are TGTGCCAGCAAGACAGATAGCAATCAGCCCCAGCATTTT.

The chain employs TRBV11-1 and TRBJ1-1, with 7 bases that match TRBD1. After removal of 1 base from V and 3 bases from J, the junction contained 8 bases not matched to a gene. This CDR3 spans 16 amino acids. Germline loops: CDR1 SGHAT, CDR2 FQDESV (reference sequence). The CDR3 spells CASSLVIQGDDTEAFF. The CDR3 DNA is TGTGCCAGCAGCTTAGTCATTCAGGGGGACGACACTGAAGCTTTCTTT.

This chain uses TRBV29-1 with TRBJ1-1, with a weak D call TRBD1 (5 bases). V lost 6 bases, J lost 7 bases, and 15 bases lay in between. Germline V gene sequence: CDR1 SQVTM, CDR2 ANQGSEA. The CDR3 sequence is 12 residues long. As DNA, the CDR3 is TGCAGCGTGGGGCCTGGGGTTGGTGAAGCTTTCTTT. Protein: CSVGPGVGEAFF.

This chain joins TRBV19 and TRBJ2-1; D is ambiguous. V was shortened by 5 bases and J by 7 bases, with 21 bases between the two germline ends. CDR1 is LNHDA, CDR2 SQIVND, per germline (reference sequence). The CDR3 has 16 residues. The CDR3 DNA reads as TGTGCCAGTAGTCCTCCGGGCCCAAATATTGCTAATGAGCAGTTCTTC. This codes for CASSPPGPNIANEQFF.

This clonotype appeared a few times. The chain is built from TRBV12-3 or TRBV12-4 and TRBJ2-1, with D possibly being TRBD2 (6 bases). The V end was cut by 7 bases, the J end by 7 bases, with 20 bases between. The CDR3 runs 15 residues. The CDR3 protein is CASTPRDQEGNEQFF. For the CDR3, the DNA is TGTGCCAGCACCCCAAGGGATCAGGAGGGGAATGAGCAGTTCTTC.

This chain uses TRBV6-1 with TRBJ2-1; D may be TRBD2 (5 bases). The CDR3 consists of 15 residues. The V gene's germline CDR1 is MNHNS and CDR2 SASEGT. Trimming took 5 bases from V and 0 from J, leaving 11 bases between them. This CDR3 is CASSRLPNSYNEQFF. CDR3 DNA: TGTGCCAGCAGTAGACTACCTAACTCCTACAATGAGCAGTTCTTC.

V and J are TRBV4-3 and TRBJ1-2, with unresolved D. Trimming cost V 1 base and J 4 bases, with 16 bases left between them. Germline CDR1 LGHNA, CDR2 YSLEER. This CDR3 comprises 16 residues. The CDR3 sequence: CASSQVGQELLYGYTF. CDR3 coding DNA: TGCGCCAGCAGCCAAGTTGGCCAGGAATTACTCTATGGCTACACCTTC.

This clonotype was recorded a few times. The chain uses TRBV28 and TRBJ2-1, with 7 positions matching TRBD2. This CDR3 comprises 16 residues. Germline CDR1 MDHEN, CDR2 SYDVKM. Trimming took 6 bases from V and 4 from J; bases not matched to a gene: 12. The CDR3 spells CASRTSGGGKYNEQFF. CDR3 DNA sequence: TGTGCCAGCAGGACTTCGGGCGGGGGTAAATACAATGAGCAGTTCTTC.

The genes are TRBV4-1 and TRBJ2-7; the match to TRBD2 covers 9 bases. Losses at the gene ends were 3 bases for V and 4 bases for J; bases not matched to a gene: 4. This CDR3 spans 14 amino acids. CDR1 is MGHRA and CDR2 is YSYEKL in the germline V gene. The CDR3 region is CASSHSSGTYEQYF. CDR3 bases: TGCGCCAGCAGCCATTCTAGCGGGACATACGAGCAGTACTTC.

This clonotype has just a few counts. The rearrangement uses TRBV2 and TRBJ2-1, with D possibly being TRBD2 (5 bases). This CDR3 has 16 amino acids. Germline V lookup: CDR1 SNHLY, CDR2 FYNNEI. The V gene lost 7 bases and the J gene lost 7 bases, with 23 bases spanning the gap. CDR3 sequence reads: CASNRLGPVSGNEQFF. The CDR3 nucleotides read TGTGCCAGCAACCGCCTAGGACCAGTGTCGGGGAATGAGCAGTTCTTC. The full variable domain, completed using reference TRBV2 and TRBJ2-1, is EPEVTQTPSHQVTQMGQEVILRCVPISNHLYFYWYRQILGQKVEFLVSFYNNEISEKSEIFDDQFSVERPDGSNFTLKIRSTKLEDSAMYFCASNRLGPVSGNEQFFGPGTRLTVL.